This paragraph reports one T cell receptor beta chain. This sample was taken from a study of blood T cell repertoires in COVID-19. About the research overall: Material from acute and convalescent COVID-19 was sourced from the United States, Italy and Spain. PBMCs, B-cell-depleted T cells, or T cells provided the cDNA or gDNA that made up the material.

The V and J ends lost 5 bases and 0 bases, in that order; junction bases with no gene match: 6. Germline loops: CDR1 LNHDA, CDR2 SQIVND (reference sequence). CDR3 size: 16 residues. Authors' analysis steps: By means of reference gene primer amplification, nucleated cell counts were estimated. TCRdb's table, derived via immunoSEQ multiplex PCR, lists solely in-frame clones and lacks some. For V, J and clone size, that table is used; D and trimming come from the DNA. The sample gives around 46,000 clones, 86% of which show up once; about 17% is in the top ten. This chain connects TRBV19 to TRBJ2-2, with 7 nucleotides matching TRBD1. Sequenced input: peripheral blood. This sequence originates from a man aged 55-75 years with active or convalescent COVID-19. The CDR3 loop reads CASSSLGTANTGELFF. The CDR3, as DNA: TGTGCCAGTAGTTCCCTCGGGACAGCGAACACCGGGGAGCTGTTTTTT.